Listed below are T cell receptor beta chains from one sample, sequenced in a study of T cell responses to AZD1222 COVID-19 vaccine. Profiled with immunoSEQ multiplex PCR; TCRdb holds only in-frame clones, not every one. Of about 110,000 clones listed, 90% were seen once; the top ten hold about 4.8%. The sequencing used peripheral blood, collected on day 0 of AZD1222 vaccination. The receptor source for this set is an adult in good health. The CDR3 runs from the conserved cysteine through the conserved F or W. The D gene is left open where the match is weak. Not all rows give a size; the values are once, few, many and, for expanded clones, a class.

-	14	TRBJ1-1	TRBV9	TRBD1	CASSVRAGGTEAFF	TGTGCCAGCAGCGTACGGGCAGGGGGCACTGAAGCTTTCTTT
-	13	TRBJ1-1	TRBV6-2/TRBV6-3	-	CASSVIPNTEAFF	TGTGCCAGCAGCGTCATTCCGAACACTGAAGCTTTCTTT
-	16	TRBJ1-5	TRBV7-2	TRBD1	CASSLATGFSNQPQHF	TGTGCCAGCAGCTTAGCGACAGGGTTTAGCAATCAGCCCCAGCATTTT
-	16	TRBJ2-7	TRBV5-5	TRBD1	CASSPIPGQGGVEQYF	TGTGCCAGCAGCCCTATACCGGGACAGGGGGGAGTAGAGCAGTACTTC
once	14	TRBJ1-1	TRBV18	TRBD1	CASSQGQVRTEAFF	TGTGCCAGCTCACAAGGACAGGTGCGCACTGAAGCTTTCTTT
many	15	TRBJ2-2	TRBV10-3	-	CAIREQGTNTGELFF	TGTGCCATCAGGGAACAGGGTACGAACACCGGGGAGCTGTTTTTT
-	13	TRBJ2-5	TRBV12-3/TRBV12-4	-	CASSRVGAETQYF	TGTGCCAGCAGTAGAGTGGGGGCTGAGACCCAGTACTTC
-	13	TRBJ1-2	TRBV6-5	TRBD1	CASISRGQEGYTF	TGTGCCAGCATCTCAAGGGGGCAGGAGGGCTACACCTTC
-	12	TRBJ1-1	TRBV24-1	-	CATSGGGTEAFF	TGTGCCACCAGTGGGGGGGGGACTGAAGCTTTCTTT
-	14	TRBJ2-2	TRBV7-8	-	CASSLRLNTGELFF	TGTGCCAGCAGCTTACGCTTGAACACCGGGGAGCTGTTTTTT
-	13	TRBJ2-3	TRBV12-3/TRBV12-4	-	CASSLEAVDTQYF	TGTGCCAGCAGTTTAGAGGCGGTAGATACGCAGTATTTT
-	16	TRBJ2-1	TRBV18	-	CASSPQDITSYNEQFF	TGTGCCAGCTCACCACAGGATATAACCAGTTACAATGAGCAGTTCTTC
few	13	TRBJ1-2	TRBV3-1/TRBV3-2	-	CASSQRALDGYTF	TGTGCCAGCAGCCAGAGGGCCTTGGATGGCTACACCTTC
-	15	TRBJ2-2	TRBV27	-	CASSSKGFYTGELFF	TGTGCCAGCAGTTCGAAGGGATTTTACACCGGGGAGCTGTTTTTT
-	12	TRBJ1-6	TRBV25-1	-	CASSEYASPLHF	TGTGCCAGCAGTGAATATGCTTCACCCCTCCACTTT
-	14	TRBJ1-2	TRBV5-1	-	CASSLNRVAYGYTF	TGCGCCAGCAGCTTGAACCGCGTGGCCTATGGCTACACCTTC
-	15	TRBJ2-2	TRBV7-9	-	CANAVSSTNTGELFF	TGTGCCAACGCCGTGTCTAGCACAAACACCGGGGAGCTGTTTTTT
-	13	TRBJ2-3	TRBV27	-	CASSPTSTDTQYF	TGTGCCAGCAGTCCCACTAGCACAGATACGCAGTATTTT
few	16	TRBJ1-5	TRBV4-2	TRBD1	CASSPQVGQAQQPQHF	TGTGCCAGCAGCCCCCAGGTCGGACAGGCACAACAGCCCCAGCATTTT
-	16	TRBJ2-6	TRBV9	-	CASSGDRRSGANVLTF	TGTGCCAGCAGCGGCGACAGACGCTCTGGGGCCAACGTCCTGACTTTC
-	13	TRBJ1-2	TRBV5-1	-	CASTMAGIYGYTF	TGCGCCAGCACTATGGCCGGAATCTATGGCTACACCTTC
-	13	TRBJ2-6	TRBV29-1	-	CSVDVAGANVLTF	TGCAGCGTTGACGTAGCGGGGGCCAACGTCCTGACTTTC
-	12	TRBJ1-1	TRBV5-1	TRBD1	CASSFRGFEAFF	TGCGCCAGCAGCTTCAGGGGGTTTGAAGCTTTCTTT
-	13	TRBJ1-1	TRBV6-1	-	CASSEPGNTEAFF	TGTGCCAGCAGTGAACCCGGGAACACTGAAGCTTTCTTT
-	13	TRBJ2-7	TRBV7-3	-	CASSLTEGYEQYF	TGTGCCAGCAGCTTAACGGAGGGCTACGAGCAGTACTTC